These 3 T cell receptor beta chains were sequenced from one sample in a study of cytomegalovirus exposure and HLA in healthy donors. Profiling relied on immunoSEQ multiplex PCR, and the TCRdb table lists in-frame clones only, not all of them. The top ten clones hold more than 0.7% of a sample with some 170,000 clones, roughly 96% of them seen once. The specimen was PBMCs. All receptors come from a young woman in good health and CMV-seronegative.

The gene calls are TRBV2 and TRBJ2-7; TRBD1 agrees at 8 bases. V lost 5 bases and J lost 3; bases outside the gene matches: 18. Germline CDR1 SNHLY, CDR2 FYNNEI. There are 18 residues in the CDR3. This CDR3 reads CASSPTLFPRDRLYEQYF. CDR3 in DNA: TGTGCCAGCAGTCCGACCCTCTTCCCCCGGGACAGGCTCTACGAGCAGTACTTC.

This chain joins TRBV30 and TRBJ2-5, with TRBD1 matching 7 bases. Germline loops: CDR1 GTSNPN, CDR2 SVGIG (reference sequence). V gave up 3 bases and J gave up 5 bases; unmatched junction bases: 6. The CDR3 is 13 residues long. DNA of the CDR3: TGTGCCTGGAGCAGAGGGGGCGGCGAGACCCAGTACTTC. It encodes CAWSRGGGETQYF.

The chain is built from TRBV4-2 and TRBJ2-3; a possible D gene is TRBD2 (5 bases). With 5 bases removed from V and 6 bases from J, the gap between germline ends came to 30 bases. The length of the CDR3 is 19 residues. Germline V CDR1 and CDR2: LGHNA, YNFKEQ. The CDR3 is CASSGRTRSVGVLRDTQYF. As DNA, the CDR3 is TGTGCCAGCAGCGGGCGGACCCGCTCGGTGGGAGTGCTCAGGGATACGCAGTATTTT.